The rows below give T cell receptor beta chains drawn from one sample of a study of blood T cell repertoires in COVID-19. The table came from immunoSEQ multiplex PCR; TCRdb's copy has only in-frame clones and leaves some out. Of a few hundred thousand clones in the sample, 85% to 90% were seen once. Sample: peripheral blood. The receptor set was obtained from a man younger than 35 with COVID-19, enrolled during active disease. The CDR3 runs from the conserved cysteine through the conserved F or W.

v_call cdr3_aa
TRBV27 CASSPLGTGASEQFF
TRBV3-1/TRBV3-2 CASSPGQYTEAFF
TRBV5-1 CASKNRTGGLYEQYF
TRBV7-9 CASSLGGYLNTEAFF
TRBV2 CASSAQDYEQYF
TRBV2 CASRQGSLSYGYTF
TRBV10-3 CAISSGQETQYF
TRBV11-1 CASSLSTDTQYF
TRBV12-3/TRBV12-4 CASRAGSDTQYF
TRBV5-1 CASSLARHSSYNSPLHF
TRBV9 CASSPSDGELFF
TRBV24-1 CATSDTQGAGANVLTF
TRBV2 CASKPGLANNEQFF
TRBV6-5 CASSSSTSGMNEQFF
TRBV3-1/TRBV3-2 CASSLGLAGGLSYNEQFF
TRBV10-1 CASSNQETQYF
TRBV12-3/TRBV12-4 CASRRVHEQFF
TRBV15 CATSSYTVSYEQYF
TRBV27 CASSSDRGNSPLHF
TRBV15 CATSRAGLAGLEGEQFF
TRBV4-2 CASSQDWLAGGPGDNEQFF
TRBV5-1 CASSLDRGPPRAFF